One and the same sample provided the 32 T cell receptor beta chains below, sequenced in a study of blood T cell repertoires in COVID-19. Produced via immunoSEQ multiplex PCR; TCRdb's table is partial and in-frame only. Counted here are about 200,000 clones, approximately 82% occurring once; the ten biggest clones make up about 12%. Sequenced sample: peripheral blood. All receptors come from a woman aged 40 to 55 with acute or convalescent COVID-19.

The V gene is TRBV14, the J gene TRBJ2-1; 8 bases are a match to TRBD2. The CDR3 spans 13 residues. The germline V gene has CDR1 SGHDN and CDR2 FVKESK. The junction had 6 bases not matched to a gene; V was cut back by 4 bases and J by 10 bases. CDR3 DNA: TGTGCCAGCAGCCCCGTGATAGCGGGAGAGCAGTTCTTC. Encoded protein: CASSPVIAGEQFF.

V usage is TRBV20-1 and J usage is TRBJ2-3; weak D call: TRBD2 (5 bases). The V end lost 3 bases, the J end lost 5 bases, and 30 bases lay between the germline ends. Germline CDR1 and CDR2: DFQATT and SNEGSKA (reference sequence). CDR3 size: 19 residues. The CDR3 DNA reads as TGCAGTGCTAGTGGCGGTAGTATAGACTACCCGCCCGCCAGAGATACGCAGTATTTT. Its protein product is CSASGGSIDYPPARDTQYF.

With regard to this clone: Other nucleotide sequences in the sample specify the same CDR3. This chain joins TRBV18 and TRBJ2-7; 8 nucleotides agree with TRBD1. Germline values: CDR1 KGHSH, CDR2 LQKENI. The J segment lost 1 base and the V segment lost 3 bases, leaving 5 bases of the junction unmatched. This CDR3 spans 15 amino acids. The CDR3 DNA reads TGTGCCAGCTCACCGTCCCGGGACAGGTCCTACGAGCAGTACTTC. The encoded protein is CASSPSRDRSYEQYF.

The chain is built from TRBV5-1 and TRBJ1-1, with TRBD1 matching over 8 bases. This CDR3 spans 16 amino acids. V was pared by 1 base and J by 5 bases, with 10 bases of the junction left unmatched. Germline V gene sequence: CDR1 SGHRS, CDR2 YFSETQ. The DNA for the CDR3 is TGCGCCAGCAGCTTGTGGCAGGGGGCGAGGAGGACTGAAGCTTTCTTT. Translating it yields CASSLWQGARRTEAFF.

J is TRBJ1-2 and V is TRBV12-3 or TRBV12-4, with D unresolved. Trimming took off 2 bases at V and 3 bases at J, with 4 bases between the two ends. This CDR3 has 12 amino acids. For the CDR3, the DNA is TGTGCCAGCAGTTTACAGTACTATGGCTACACCTTC. It encodes CASSLQYYGYTF.

The chain uses TRBV2 and TRBJ1-2; D might be TRBD1 (5 bases). The V end lost 2 bases, the J end lost 8 bases, and 6 bases lay between the germline ends. The V gene's germline CDR1 is SNHLY and CDR2 FYNNEI. This CDR3 has 11 residues. The CDR3 loop is CASSEWGGYTF. Written as DNA, the CDR3 is TGTGCCAGCAGTGAATGGGGCGGCTACACCTTC.

This clone was seen ten or more times. The chain employs TRBV2 and TRBJ1-4; tentative D call: TRBD1 (5 bases). The CDR3 is 15 amino acids. From germline, CDR1 is SNHLY and CDR2 FYNNEI. V dropped 2 bases and J dropped 8 bases, with 15 bases sitting between them. The CDR3, as DNA: TGTGCCAGCAGTGAACAGGGATTGAGTGCGGAAAAACTGTTTTTT. It specifies CASSEQGLSAEKLFF. Complete variable domain (other parts from reference TRBV2 and TRBJ1-4): EPEVTQTPSHQVTQMGQEVILRCVPISNHLYFYWYRQILGQKVEFLVSFYNNEISEKSEIFDDQFSVERPDGSNFTLKIRSTKLEDSAMYFCASSEQGLSAEKLFFGSGTQLSVL.

V and J are TRBV7-8 and TRBJ1-1, with 10 bases aligning to TRBD1. Germline CDR1 is SGHVS and CDR2 is FQNEAQ. Trimming took 5 bases from V and 11 from J; bases not matched to a gene: 5. This CDR3 is built from 12 residues. The CDR3 DNA follows: TGTGCCAGCAGCGAAAGGGACAGGGGTGCTTTCTTT. Protein sequence: CASSERDRGAFF. The full variable domain, completed using reference TRBV7-8 and TRBJ1-1, is GAGVSQSPRYKVAKRGQDVALRCDPISGHVSLFWYQQALGQGPEFLTYFQNEAQLDKSGLPSDRFFAERPEGSVSTLKIQRTQQEDSAVYLCASSERDRGAFFGQGTRLTVV.

The CDR3 bases are TGTGCCATCAGTGAGGGACAGGGGGCCCATGAGCAGTTCTTC. Translated: CAISEGQGAHEQFF. This chain connects TRBV10-3 to TRBJ2-1, with TRBD1 matching 11 bases. Germline V gives CDR1 ENHRY, CDR2 SYGVKD. CDR3 length: 14 amino acids. J was trimmed by 8 bases and V by 2 bases; bases with no gene match: 2.

The rearrangement uses TRBV7-9 and TRBJ1-1; TRBD1 matches at 7 bases. This CDR3 is built from 15 residues. Losses at the gene ends were 5 bases for V and 6 bases for J; bases not matched to a gene: 12. From germline, CDR1 is SEHNR and CDR2 FQNEAQ (reference sequence). The CDR3 DNA follows: TGTGCCAGCAGCCCACGGGGACAGAATACTCCTGAAGCTTTCTTT. This translates into CASSPRGQNTPEAFF.

The chain uses TRBV19 and TRBJ2-3, with 8 positions matching TRBD1. Losses at the gene ends were 5 bases for V and 6 bases for J; bases not matched to a gene: 10. CDR1 LNHDA and CDR2 SQIVND come from the germline V gene (reference sequence). The CDR3 extends over 15 amino acids. CDR3 protein: CASSPRTGSFDTQYF. The CDR3, as DNA: TGTGCCAGTAGTCCGCGGACAGGGTCGTTCGATACGCAGTATTTT.

On this clone itself: Other nucleotide sequences in the sample specify the same CDR3. The CDR3 DNA sequence: TGTGCCAGCAGCCAAGGCACTAGGACTCTAGCCAAAAACATTCAGTACTTC. Protein sequence: CASSQGTRTLAKNIQYF. The V gene is TRBV3-1 (or the pseudogene TRBV3-2), the J gene TRBJ2-4; TRBD2 might be the D (5 bases). This CDR3 contains 17 residues. The germline CDR1 and CDR2 sequences are LGHDT and YNNKEL (reference sequence). V shed 1 base and J shed 0 bases, with 13 bases lying between them.

J is TRBJ1-4 and V is TRBV6-5; TRBD1 might be the D (5 bases). The CDR3 sequence is 15 residues long. Germline CDR1 and CDR2: MNHEY and SVGAGI. Trimming cost V 6 bases and J 6 bases, with 17 bases left between them. The CDR3 region is CASRTVKEGDEKLFF. The CDR3 DNA follows: TGTGCCAGCAGGACAGTTAAGGAAGGGGATGAAAAACTGTTTTTT.

J is TRBJ2-1 and V is TRBV11-2; no firm D call. V was pared by 0 bases and J by 5 bases, with 5 bases between. This CDR3 contains 13 residues. Germline CDR1 reads SGHAT; CDR2 reads FQNNGV. In nucleotides, the CDR3 is TGTGCCAGCAGCTTAGATGCGCACAATGAGCAGTTCTTC. Its translation: CASSLDAHNEQFF. Combining the CDR3 with reference TRBV11-2 and TRBJ2-1 gives the whole variable domain EAGVAQSPRYKIIEKRQSVAFWCNPISGHATLYWYQQILGQGPKLLIQFQNNGVVDDSQLPKDRFSAERLKGVDSTLKIQPAKLEDSAVYLCASSLDAHNEQFFGPGTRLTVL.

The V gene is TRBV14, the J gene TRBJ2-3; D perhaps matches TRBD1 (6 bases). The V gene lost 5 bases and the J gene lost 1 base, with 13 bases spanning the gap. The CDR3 has 15 amino acids. In germline, CDR1 is SGHDN, CDR2 FVKESK. CDR3 sequence (DNA): TGTGCCAGCAGCAGTATCAGGGGCGGCACAGATACGCAGTATTTT. Translated, it gives CASSSIRGGTDTQYF.

The J gene is TRBJ2-7, the V gene TRBV4-3; TRBD1 might be the D (5 bases). V lost 0 bases, J lost 0 bases, and 9 bases lay in between. Germline CDR1 and CDR2: LGHNA and YSLEER. The CDR3 spans 15 residues. CDR3 region: CASSQDRQGSYEQYF. Here the CDR3 DNA reads TGCGCCAGCAGCCAAGATCGTCAGGGCTCCTACGAGCAGTACTTC.

This clone came up once. Written as DNA, the CDR3 is TGTGCCAGTAGTATAGACGGGTTCTATGGCTACACCTTC. It is translated as CASSIDGFYGYTF. V gene TRBV19 combines with J gene TRBJ1-2; D gene uncertain. CDR3 length: 13 amino acids. Germline V CDR1 and CDR2: LNHDA, SQIVND (reference sequence). V was trimmed by 0 bases and J by 4 bases, leaving 6 bases between them.

This clone was recorded once. V gene TRBV5-4 combines with J gene TRBJ2-7, with 10 bases aligning to TRBD2. Germline CDR1 reads SGHNT; CDR2 reads YYREEE (reference sequence). Trimming at V came to 0 bases and at J to 3 bases, leaving 3 bases not matched to a gene. This CDR3 is 15 amino acids long. The CDR3 DNA follows: TGTGCCAGCAGCTTGGGGACTAGCGGTTACTACGAGCAGTACTTC. Translation: CASSLGTSGYYEQYF. Full variable domain (remainder filled in from reference TRBV5-4 and TRBJ2-7): ETGVTQSPTHLIKTRGQQVTLRCSSQSGHNTVSWYQQALGQGPQFIFQYYREEENGRGNFPPRFSGLQFPNYSSELNVNALELDDSALYLCASSLGTSGYYEQYFGPGTRLTVT.

This clone was seen a handful of times. The CDR3 region has the DNA TGTGCCAGCAGCTTAGCCCCTTGGGACAGGGGGCTTAACAACTCTGGAAACACCATATATTTT. It codes for CASSLAPWDRGLNNSGNTIYF. The chain recombines TRBV7-2 with TRBJ1-3, with 12 bases aligning to TRBD1. The CDR3 consists of 21 residues. V shed 0 bases, J shed 0 bases, and the junction held 12 bases outside the gene matches. CDR1 and CDR2 from the germline V gene are SGHTA and FQGNSA.

J is TRBJ1-2 and V is TRBV5-6; D is unresolved. V dropped 3 bases and J dropped 4 bases, with 13 bases sitting between them. Germline values: CDR1 SGHDT, CDR2 YYEEEE. The CDR3 contains 14 residues. The CDR3 bases are TGTGCCAGCAGCTCCTATCCCTCGGGCTATGGCTACACCTTC. This sequence encodes CASSSYPSGYGYTF.

The chain recombines TRBV7-3 with TRBJ1-2; no firm D call. This CDR3 spans 15 amino acids. V was clipped by 0 bases and J by 4 bases, with 12 bases between them. Germline lookup yields CDR1 SGHTA and CDR2 FQGTGA. The CDR3 here is CASSLTSTGFYGYTF. CDR3 DNA: TGTGCCAGCAGCTTAACGTCGACGGGGTTCTATGGCTACACCTTC.

The chain couples TRBV19 to TRBJ2-3, with D perhaps TRBD2 (5 bases). The CDR3 length is 17 residues. V lost 5 bases and J 3 bases, leaving 21 bases between the germline ends. The germline gives CDR1 LNHDA, CDR2 SQIVND (reference sequence). CDR3 sequence: CASSLRVDQGGTDTQYF. CDR3 DNA sequence: TGTGCCAGTAGTCTGCGGGTGGATCAAGGTGGAACAGATACGCAGTATTTT.

Only a few counts were recorded for this clone. This chain connects TRBV10-2 to TRBJ2-3; a weak D match, TRBD2 (6 bases). The CDR3 is made up of 14 amino acids. V was pared by 5 bases and J by 1 base, with 10 bases between. Germline V lookup: CDR1 WSHSY, CDR2 SAAADI. The CDR3 spells CASSWAGRTDTQYF. CDR3 bases: TGCGCCAGCAGTTGGGCGGGGCGCACAGATACGCAGTATTTT.

This clone has more than one count but fewer than ten. This sequence joins TRBV27 and TRBJ1-2; TRBD1 matches 10 bases. V lost 5 bases, J lost 4 bases, and 7 bases stayed unmatched. Germline loops: CDR1 MNHEY, CDR2 SMNVEV (reference sequence). The CDR3 is made up of 15 amino acids. Written as DNA, the CDR3 is TGTGCCAGCAGTAGTCCGACAGGGGGCACCTATGGCTACACCTTC. Its translation is CASSSPTGGTYGYTF.

The chain couples TRBV19 to TRBJ1-5, with D hard to call. Germline CDR1 LNHDA, CDR2 SQIVND (reference sequence). This CDR3 is 13 amino acids long. V gave up 6 bases and J gave up 4 bases, with 10 bases separating them. CDR3 bases: TGTGCCAGTAGCCCCCTCGGGAATCAGCCCCAGCATTTT. Translated, it gives CASSPLGNQPQHF.

The rearrangement links TRBV27 to TRBJ1-4; 8 bases are a match to TRBD1. The CDR3 has 15 amino acids. V was clipped by 2 bases and J by 7 bases; unmatched bases: 6. Looked up from germline, CDR1 is MNHEY and CDR2 is SMNVEV (reference sequence). The CDR3 DNA is TGTGCCAGCAGTTTAAGACAGGGGTGGGGTGAAAAACTGTTTTTT. Translating gives CASSLRQGWGEKLFF.

The J gene is TRBJ2-3, the V gene TRBV5-1; TRBD1 aligns across 8 bases. V dropped 4 bases and J dropped 5; count of bases not matched to a gene: 9. The CDR3 consists of 15 residues. CDR1 is SGHRS, CDR2 YFSETQ, per germline. The CDR3 spells CASSAPGQARDTQYF. CDR3 coding DNA: TGCGCCAGCAGCGCGCCGGGACAGGCTAGAGATACGCAGTATTTT.

CDR3 in amino acids: CASSKDRGGNQPQHF. The CDR3 DNA reads TGTGCCAGTAGTAAAGACAGGGGAGGCAATCAGCCCCAGCATTTT. J is TRBJ1-5 and V is TRBV19, with 8 positions matching TRBD1. With V trimmed by 4 bases and J by 2 bases, 4 bases remained unmatched. CDR3 length: 15 residues. CDR1 and CDR2 (germline): LNHDA, SQIVND (reference sequence).

This rearrangement joins TRBV4-1 to TRBJ2-5; D is ambiguous. Trimming took off 0 bases at V and 1 base at J, with 6 bases between the two ends. Germline V gene sequence: CDR1 MGHRA, CDR2 YSYEKL. The CDR3 runs 14 residues. DNA for the CDR3: TGCGCCAGCAGCCAAGATATCGGCCAAGAGACCCAGTACTTC. This encodes CASSQDIGQETQYF.

The chain combines TRBV6-5 with TRBJ2-2, with 9 bases matching TRBD1. The CDR3 runs 15 residues. Germline loops: CDR1 MNHEY, CDR2 SVGAGI. V gave up 5 bases and J gave up 5 bases; unmatched junction bases: 6. The CDR3 sequence: CASSKRQGGTGELFF. In DNA, the CDR3 is TGTGCCAGCAGTAAAAGACAGGGGGGGACCGGGGAGCTGTTTTTT.

J is TRBJ2-7 and V is TRBV14, with 9 bases matching TRBD1. The germline V gene has CDR1 SGHDN and CDR2 FVKESK. V shed 3 bases, J shed 1 base, and the junction held 4 bases outside the gene matches. CDR3 length equals 15 residues. Written as DNA, the CDR3 is TGTGCCAGCAGCCACCCCGGGACAGGGTCCTACGAGCAGTACTTC. Its protein product is CASSHPGTGSYEQYF.

The chain employs TRBV29-1 and TRBJ2-5; 9 bases fit TRBD1. The CDR3 length is 13 residues. The junction had 8 bases not matched to a gene; V was cut back by 7 bases and J by 5 bases. Looked up from germline, CDR1 is SQVTM and CDR2 is ANQGSEA. The CDR3 region has the DNA TGCAGCGCGCTCCGGGACAGGGCTGAGACCCAGTACTTC. It yields the protein CSALRDRAETQYF.